This T cell receptor (beta chain) was observed in a study of blood T cell repertoires in COVID-19. CDR3 size: 17 residues. Germline trimming cut 6 bases from V and 3 bases from J; bases unmatched to any gene: 8. Germline V gene lookup returns CDR1 LGHDT and CDR2 YNNKEL (reference sequence). Measured with immunoSEQ multiplex PCR; TCRdb has only the in-frame clones, and not every one. The data contain about 83,000 clones, about 88% of them seen just once; the ten biggest clones take up 8%. The rearrangement links TRBV3-1 (or the pseudogene TRBV3-2) to TRBJ1-6; 10 bases match TRBD1. Sequencing was performed on peripheral blood. This clonotype was obtained from a man at least 80 years old with active or convalescent COVID-19. CDR3 sequence (DNA): TGTGCCAGCAGAAAAAAGACAGGGGGCGGCTATAATTCACCCCTCCACTTT. As protein: CASRKKTGGGYNSPLHF.